This TCR beta chain was found in a study of T cells in Graves' hyperthyroidism and ophthalmopathy. Background on the study: Sampling of peripheral blood happened at initial diagnosis, prior to any treatment. Study results and caveats: Appearing also in blood were most of the thyroid clonotypes expanded above 0.001. Through a model of 13 V-J features, ophthalmopathy was separated from stable hyperthyroidism.

Patients were aged 18 to 65, had disease duration under 2 months, and had newly diagnosed hyperthyroidism. This clonotype was seen a few times. Its target is unknown. Authors of the study amplified TCR beta CDR3 regions from RNA transcripts. HTBI primers were employed in a first-round RT-PCR of the TCR CDR3. TCRdb processed the multiplex PCR reads anew with MiXCR; each CDR3 protein has one entry. The sample includes some 500,000 distinct CDR3 sequences, over 13% of them seen just once. V was clipped by 6 bases and J by 7 bases, with 22 bases between them. This CDR3 region has 16 residues. Germline loops: CDR1 LNHDA, CDR2 SQIVND (reference sequence).

J is TRBJ1-5 and V is TRBV19; D perhaps matches TRBD1 (5 bases). Material: blood. The clonotype originates from a woman under 30 with Graves' hyperthyroidism. The CDR3 sequence: CASRPHWLGAGQPQHF. The CDR3 DNA is TGTGCCAGTAGGCCGCATTGGTTAGGGGCAGGGCAGCCCCAGCATTTT.